The clone carrying this T cell receptor (beta chain) was seen many times. The source of the sample is a study of T-cell reconstitution after alpha-beta-depleted transplantation in children. Unique molecular identifiers tagged the TCRbeta library. TCRdb reprocessed the PCR reads with MiXCR, giving one entry per CDR3 protein. The sample holds 600,000 to 700,000 distinct CDR3 sequences, 16% seen once. This clonotype was obtained from a human donor who donated a stem cell graft to a child with acute myeloid leukemia. Sequencing was performed on PBMCs from the stem cell graft donor, taken from the stem cell graft.

CDR3: CSARGRVREQFF. CDR3 DNA sequence: TGCAGTGCCAGGGGGAGAGTTCGTGAGCAGTTCTTC. The chain carries TRBV20-1 and TRBJ2-1; 7 bases match TRBD1. J gave up 9 bases and V 6 bases, and 8 bases lay outside the gene matches. Germline V gene lookup returns CDR1 DFQATT and CDR2 SNEGSKA (reference sequence). There are 12 residues in the CDR3.